This T cell receptor (beta chain) was sequenced for a study of blood T cell repertoires in COVID-19. Study overall: T cells, B-cell-depleted T cells, or PBMCs supplied cDNA or gDNA.

The authors' processing: Researchers report that nucleated cell counts were estimated from reference gene primer amplification. Sequencing used immunoSEQ multiplex PCR; TCRdb keeps in-frame clones, though not all of them. V, J and clone size derive from that table, while D and trimming were established from the DNA sequence. The sample includes 55,000 to 75,000 clones, 80% of them seen just once. In germline, CDR1 is SEHNR, CDR2 FQNEAQ (reference sequence). V was shortened by 7 bases and J by 0 bases, with 18 bases between the two germline ends. This CDR3 region has 16 residues. The sample was peripheral blood. The sequence was obtained from a man in his sixties or seventies who had recovered from COVID-19. The chain has TRBV7-9 and TRBJ1-1; no reliable D call. The chain's CDR3 is CASTLTNTTMNTEAFF. Written as DNA, the CDR3 is TGTGCCAGCACGCTGACAAACACCACCATGAACACTGAAGCTTTCTTT.